This T cell receptor (beta chain) originates from a study of T cells in women clearing cervical HPV infection. The CDR3 contains 13 residues. Germline-derived CDR1 and CDR2 are LNHDA and SQIVND (reference sequence). TCRdb's copy holds only in-frame clones and misses some; the assay was immunoSEQ multiplex PCR. Reported are about 16,000 clones; the ten largest clones contain over 9.5%. As to this clone: The read is 3 residues too short to cover the CDR3 end, so that end is filled in from the germline J gene.

This sequence joins TRBV19 and TRBJ1-4; D is undetermined. Material for sequencing was blood buffy coat. This sequence originates from a woman aged 18 to 75 with a cervical HPV16 infection that either progressed to CIN3+ or cleared (not recorded which). The CDR3 loop reads CASQRAYNSPLFF. The CDR3 bases that were read are TGTGCCTCTCAGCGGGCCTATAATTCACCA.